This T cell receptor (beta chain) was captured by sequencing in a study of shared clonotypes between healthy human individuals. Study background: Donor composition was two women and a few men, aged 18 to 49.

Partitioning of CD4+ cells yielded a CD45RA+ naive subset and a CD45RA-negative memory subset. The authors ran the assay at deep level. Assay: immunoSEQ multiplex PCR; the TCRdb copy retains only in-frame clones and omits some. This sample has 200,000 to 250,000 clones, with 65% to 70% found just once. The study's findings and limits: Lower generation probabilities were found for non-shared clonotypes than for those shared by all four donors.

As to this clone: Its cognate antigen is unknown.

The CDR3 runs 12 residues. Germline CDR1 is MNHNS and CDR2 is SASEGT. Trimming took 3 bases from V and 6 from J, leaving 5 bases between them. The chain combines TRBV6-1 with TRBJ1-4; D not resolved. The receptor comes from a man aged 25 to 40 in good health. Sequencing was carried out using memory CD4+ T cells sorted from blood. As to subset: CD45RA-negative fraction. The CDR3: CASSEIYEKLFF. The CDR3 bases are TGTGCCAGCAGTGAGATCTATGAAAAACTGTTTTTT.